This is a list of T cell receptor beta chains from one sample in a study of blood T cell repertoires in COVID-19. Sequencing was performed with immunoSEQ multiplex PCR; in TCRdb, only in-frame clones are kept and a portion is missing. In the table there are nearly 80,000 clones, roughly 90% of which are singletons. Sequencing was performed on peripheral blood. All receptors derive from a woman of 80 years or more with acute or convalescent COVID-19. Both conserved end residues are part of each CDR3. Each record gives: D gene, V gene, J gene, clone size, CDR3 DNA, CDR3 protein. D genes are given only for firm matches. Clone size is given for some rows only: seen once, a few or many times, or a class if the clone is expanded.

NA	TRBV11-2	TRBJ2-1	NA	TGTGCCAGCAGCTTACCCCGGAATGACTACTACAATGAGCAGTTCTTC	CASSLPRNDYYNEQFF
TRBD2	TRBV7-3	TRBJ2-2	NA	TGTGCCAGCAGCCCGGGGGGGAACACCGGGGAGCTGTTTTTT	CASSPGGNTGELFF
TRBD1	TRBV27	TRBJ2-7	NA	TGTGCCAGCAGTTCCAGGGACAGGACGTACGAGCAGTACTTC	CASSSRDRTYEQYF
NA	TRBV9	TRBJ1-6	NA	TGTGCCAGCAGCTCCCTTGGGACTTATAATTCACCCCTCCACTTT	CASSSLGTYNSPLHF
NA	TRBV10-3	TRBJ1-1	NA	TGTGCCATCAGTATTGGAGGGACGAACACTGAAGCTTTCTTT	CAISIGGTNTEAFF
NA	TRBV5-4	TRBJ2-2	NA	TGTGCCAGCAGCTTCAAAGAGGCCATTCTGGGGGAGCTGTTTTTT	CASSFKEAILGELFF
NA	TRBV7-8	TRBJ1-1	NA	TGTGCCAGCAGCTCAACCCCAGGGGTCACTGAAGCTTTCTTT	CASSSTPGVTEAFF
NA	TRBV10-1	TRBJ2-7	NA	TGCGCCAGCAGTGAAGTTGGGTACAGTAAAGCCTACGAGCAGTACTTC	CASSEVGYSKAYEQYF
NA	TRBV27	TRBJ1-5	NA	TGTGCCAGCAGTTTAAAATTCGGGGTCAATCAGCCCCAGCATTTT	CASSLKFGVNQPQHF
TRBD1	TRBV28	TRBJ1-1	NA	TGTGCCAGCACGAGGGGCCAGGGGGTCACTGAAGCTTTCTTT	CASTRGQGVTEAFF
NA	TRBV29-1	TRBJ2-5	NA	TGCAGCGTTGCCGGGTCTAGCCAAGAGACCCAGTACTTC	CSVAGSSQETQYF
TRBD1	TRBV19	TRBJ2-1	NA	TGTGCCAGTAGTATAGTTGGGACAGGGAATGAGCAGTTCTTC	CASSIVGTGNEQFF
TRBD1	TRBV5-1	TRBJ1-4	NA	TGCGCCAGCAGCTTGGTTGGGACAGACAATGAAAAACTGTTTTTT	CASSLVGTDNEKLFF
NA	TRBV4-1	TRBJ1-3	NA	TGCGCCAGCAGCCGCGTTGGGGGCGCGGGAAACACCATATATTTT	CASSRVGGAGNTIYF
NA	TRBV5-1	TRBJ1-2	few	TGCGCCAGCAAGGGAAAGGACAGCTACACCTTC	CASKGKDSYTF
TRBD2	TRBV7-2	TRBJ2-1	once	TGTGCCAGCAGCTTTAGCGGGGGGCCAGTCAATGAGCAGTTCTTC	CASSFSGGPVNEQFF
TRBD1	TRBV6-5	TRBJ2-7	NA	TGTGCCAGCAGGTTGGGGGACAGGAACTACGAGCAGTACTTC	CASRLGDRNYEQYF
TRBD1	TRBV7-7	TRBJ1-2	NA	TGTGCTAGCAGCCCCCTTATTGGACAGGAGAACTATGGCTACACCTTC	CASSPLIGQENYGYTF
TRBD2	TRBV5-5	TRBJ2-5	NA	TGTGCCAGCAGCTGGCGGGGAGGGGAGACCCAGTACTTC	CASSWRGGETQYF
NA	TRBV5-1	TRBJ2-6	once	TGCGCCAGCAGTCTTGCCGCGGGGGCCAACGTCCTGACTTTC	CASSLAAGANVLTF
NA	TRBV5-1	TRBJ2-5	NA	TGCGCCAGCAGCTTGAACGGGGGGCCGAGAGAGACCCAGTACTTC	CASSLNGGPRETQYF
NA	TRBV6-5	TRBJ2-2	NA	TGTGCCGCGGCTGCAGCGAACACCGGGGAGCTGTTTTTT	CAAAAANTGELFF
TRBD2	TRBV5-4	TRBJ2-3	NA	TGTGCCAGCAGTCTAGCGGGAGTGCGCACAGATACGCAGTATTTT	CASSLAGVRTDTQYF
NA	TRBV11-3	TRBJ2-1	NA	TGTGCCAGCGGGCAGGGCGGGGATGAGCAGTTCTTC	CASGQGGDEQFF
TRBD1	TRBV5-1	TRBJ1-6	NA	TGCGCCAGCAGCGCCTGGACAGGAGATAATTCACCCCTCCACTTT	CASSAWTGDNSPLHF
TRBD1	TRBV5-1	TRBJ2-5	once	TGCGCCAGCAGCTTGTCCGGGACAGAGAGGACCCAGTACTTC	CASSLSGTERTQYF
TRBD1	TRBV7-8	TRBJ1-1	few	TGTGCCAGCAGCTCTCGGACAGGGGGCACTGAAGCTTTCTTT	CASSSRTGGTEAFF
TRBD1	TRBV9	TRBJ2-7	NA	TGTGCCAGCACCGAGGACAGGGGGTTTTACGAGCAGTACTTC	CASTEDRGFYEQYF
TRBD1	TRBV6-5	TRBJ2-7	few	TGTGCCAGCAGGCGACAGGGTTTGGACGAGCAGTACTTC	CASRRQGLDEQYF
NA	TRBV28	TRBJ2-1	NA	TGTGCCAGCAGTCCCCGGGATGAGCAGTTCTTC	CASSPRDEQFF
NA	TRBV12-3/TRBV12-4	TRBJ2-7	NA	TGTGCCAGCACCCCGGGGAGCTCCTACGAGCAGTACTTC	CASTPGSSYEQYF
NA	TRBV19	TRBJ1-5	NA	TGTGCCAGTAGTATATGGGCAGGGAACAATCAGCCCCAGCATTTT	CASSIWAGNNQPQHF
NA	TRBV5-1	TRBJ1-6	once	TGCGCCAGCAGCCTTTTTATGGAGGGTTCACCCCTCCACTTT	CASSLFMEGSPLHF
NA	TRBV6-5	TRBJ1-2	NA	TGTGCCAGCAGCGCCACCGTACCGCGGAATGGCTACACCTTC	CASSATVPRNGYTF
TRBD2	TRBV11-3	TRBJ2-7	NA	TGTGCCACCCCAATAGCGGGAGGGCCGTGGGCCGTTTACGAGCAGTACTTC	CATPIAGGPWAVYEQYF
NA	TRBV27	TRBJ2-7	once	TGTGCCAGCAGGGCCGACAGGTTCACCTACGAGCAGTACTTC	CASRADRFTYEQYF
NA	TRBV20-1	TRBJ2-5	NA	TGCAGTGCCCCGTCCAGGGAGACCCAGTACTTC	CSAPSRETQYF
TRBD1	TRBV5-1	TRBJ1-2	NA	TGCGCCAGCAGCTTGGGGGGACAGAATGGCTACACCTTC	CASSLGGQNGYTF
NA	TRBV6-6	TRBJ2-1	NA	TGTGCCAGCAGTTACGAGGGATTGTCCTACAATGAGCAGTTCTTC	CASSYEGLSYNEQFF
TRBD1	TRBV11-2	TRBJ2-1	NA	TGTGCCAGCAGCTTAAACAGGGGTGACCAGTTCTTC	CASSLNRGDQFF
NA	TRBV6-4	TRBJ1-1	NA	TGTGCCAGCAGTGACTCGGGGATAGGGAGTGAAGCTTTCTTT	CASSDSGIGSEAFF
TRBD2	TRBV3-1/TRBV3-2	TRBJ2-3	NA	TGTGCCAGCAGCCAAGGACTAGCGCGCACAGATACGCAGTATTTT	CASSQGLARTDTQYF
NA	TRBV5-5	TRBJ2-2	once	TGTGCCAGCAGGCCAGACAGACCAAACACCGGGGAGCTGTTTTTT	CASRPDRPNTGELFF
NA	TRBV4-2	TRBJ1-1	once	TGTGCCAGCAGCCAAGTTGGCAGGGCGCTCGCTGAAGCTTTCTTT	CASSQVGRALAEAFF
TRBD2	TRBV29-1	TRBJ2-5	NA	TGCAGCGTTACTACTCTAGCGGACTTACGGGAGACCCAGTACTTC	CSVTTLADLRETQYF
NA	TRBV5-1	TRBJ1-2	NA	TGCGCCAGCAGCTTGGAGACAGACCCCTATGGCTACACCTTC	CASSLETDPYGYTF
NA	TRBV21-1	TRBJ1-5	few	TGTGCCAGCAGCAATGAGGGTATCGGGTATTATAGCAATCAGCCCCAGCATTTT	CASSNEGIGYYSNQPQHF
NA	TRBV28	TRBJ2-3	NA	TGTGCCAGCCCACCTTCGGGCGGGACCACAGATACGCAGTATTTT	CASPPSGGTTDTQYF
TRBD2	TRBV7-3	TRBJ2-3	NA	TGTGCCAGCAGCTTACTAGCGGGGGGGTCCACAGATACGCAGTATTTT	CASSLLAGGSTDTQYF
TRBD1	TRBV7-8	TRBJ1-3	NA	TGTGCCAGCAGCCTAACCGGGACAGGGGGCTTACTGTTTGGAAACACCATATATTTT	CASSLTGTGGLLFGNTIYF
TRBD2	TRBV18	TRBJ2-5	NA	TGTGCCAGCTCACTTAGCGGGGGGCAAGAGACCCAGTACTTC	CASSLSGGQETQYF
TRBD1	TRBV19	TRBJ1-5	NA	TGTGCCAGTAGTATAGCCGGGACAGGTCCCCGTCCGAAGCATTTT	CASSIAGTGPRPKHF
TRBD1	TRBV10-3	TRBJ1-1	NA	TGTGCCATCAGTCCGGGACAGGGGGTCACGAACACTGAAGCTTTCTTT	CAISPGQGVTNTEAFF
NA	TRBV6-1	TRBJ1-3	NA	TGTGCCAGCAGTGAAGGTGGTACAGGGTTTGGAAACACCATATATTTT	CASSEGGTGFGNTIYF
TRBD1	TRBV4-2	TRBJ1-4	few	TGTGCCAGCAGCCAAAGACAGGGAGAGGAATCAACTAATGAAAAACTGTTTTTT	CASSQRQGEESTNEKLFF
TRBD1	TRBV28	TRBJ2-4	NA	TGTGCCAGCAGTTCCGGACAGGGGGGAAACATTCAGTACTTC	CASSSGQGGNIQYF
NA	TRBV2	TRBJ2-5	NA	TGTGCCAGCAGTCAACGACGGTCCGGCGGGGAGACCCAGTACTTC	CASSQRRSGGETQYF
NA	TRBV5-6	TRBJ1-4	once	TGTGCCAGCAGCCCCTCAGGGGTGAAGGATGAAAAACTGTTTTTT	CASSPSGVKDEKLFF
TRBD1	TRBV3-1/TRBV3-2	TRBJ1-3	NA	TGTGCCAGCAGCCAAGCAGGGACAGGGGGTAGCGGAAACACCATATATTTT	CASSQAGTGGSGNTIYF